This T cell receptor (beta chain) is drawn from a study of blood T cell repertoires in COVID-19. The wider study: Donors in the United States, Italy and Spain gave samples during acute or convalescent COVID-19.

This clone has just a few counts. Sequenced by immunoSEQ multiplex PCR; TCRdb stores in-frame clones only, minus some. The profile shows some 200,000 clones, about 80% of them singletons. The receptor was isolated from a human donor with acute or convalescent COVID-19. The donor label of this sample is uncertain. The sequencing sample was made of peripheral blood.

CDR3 amino acids: CASSQDGLGGTDSGNTIYF. CDR3 sequence (DNA): TGTGCCAGCAGCCAAGATGGTTTGGGCGGGACGGACTCTGGAAACACCATATATTTT. The rearrangement uses TRBV4-2 and TRBJ1-3; a weak D match, TRBD1 (5 bases). Germline V gene lookup returns CDR1 LGHNA and CDR2 YNFKEQ. The CDR3 covers 19 residues. The V end lost 0 bases, the J end lost 0 bases, and 18 bases lay between the germline ends.